The clone carrying this T cell receptor beta chain appeared a few times. The antigen is not known. Germline loops: CDR1 SGHAT, CDR2 FQNNGV. The ends were cut back, 5 bases at V and 0 bases at J, with 8 bases in the middle. The CDR3 runs 14 residues. The sample belongs to a study of early T cells in non-severe SARS-CoV-2 infection. The wider study: Sequencing of bulk RNA from unsorted whole blood was done, without chain pairing.

Attachment of unique molecular identifiers to individual cDNA molecules was performed. Via MiXCR, TCRdb re-called the 5' RACE reads, giving one row per CDR3 protein. The table lists approximately 50,000 distinct CDR3 sequences, almost 9.5% of them singletons. Study findings and constraints: Anti-spike CD8 responses were favored by VDJdb matching, which missed private and CD4 specificities.

The chain links TRBV11-2 to TRBJ1-3; D might be TRBD1 (5 bases). Sample: whole blood. This TCR was sampled from an adult who was a healthcare worker with PCR-confirmed SARS-CoV-2 infection or an uninfected control (not recorded which). The DNA of the CDR3 is TGTGCCAGCAGCGACAGAGCCTCTGGAAACACCATATATTTT. It yields the protein CASSDRASGNTIYF.